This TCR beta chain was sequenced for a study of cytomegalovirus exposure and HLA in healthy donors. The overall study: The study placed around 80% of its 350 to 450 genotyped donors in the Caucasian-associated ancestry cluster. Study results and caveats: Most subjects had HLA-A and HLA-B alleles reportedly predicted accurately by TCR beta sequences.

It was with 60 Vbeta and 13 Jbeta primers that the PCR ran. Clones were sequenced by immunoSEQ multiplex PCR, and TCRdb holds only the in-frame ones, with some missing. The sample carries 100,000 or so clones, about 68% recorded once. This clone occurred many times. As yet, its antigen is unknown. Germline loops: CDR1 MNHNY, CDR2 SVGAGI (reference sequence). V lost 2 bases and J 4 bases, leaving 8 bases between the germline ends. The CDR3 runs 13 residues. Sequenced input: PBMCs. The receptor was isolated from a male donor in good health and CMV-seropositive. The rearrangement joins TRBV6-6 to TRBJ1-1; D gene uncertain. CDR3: CASSYVVGTEAFF. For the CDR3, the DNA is TGTGCCAGCAGTTACGTTGTCGGCACTGAAGCTTTCTTT.